One and the same sample provided the 16 T cell receptor beta chains below, sequenced in a study of shared clonotypes between healthy human individuals. Terminally differentiated effector memory CD45RA+ cells were excluded by CCR7 positive selection of CD45RO-negative cells. Profiling relied on immunoSEQ multiplex PCR, and the TCRdb table lists in-frame clones only, not all of them. Of approximately 840,000 clones listed, 90% to 98% are singletons. Sequencing was done on a sample of naive CD8+ T cells sorted from blood. The receptor set was obtained from a man aged 25-40 years in good health.

The CDR3, as DNA: TGTGCCAGCAGAGGAAGGGGACAGGGAGATGAAAAACTGTTTTTT. Translation: CASRGRGQGDEKLFF. The chain combines TRBV2 with TRBJ1-4; 9 nucleotides line up with TRBD1. Losses at the gene ends were 6 bases for V and 6 bases for J; bases not matched to a gene: 8. Germline V gene lookup returns CDR1 SNHLY and CDR2 FYNNEI. This CDR3 contains 15 residues.

V gene TRBV7-8 combines with J gene TRBJ2-7, with D unclear. In germline, CDR1 is SGHVS, CDR2 FQNEAQ. V was cut by 2 bases and J by 4 bases, with 30 bases left in between. The CDR3 runs to 20 residues. The CDR3 coding sequence is TGTGCCAGCAGCTTACCCCACACTGATCCCGGCCGGGTGCCCCTTTACGAGCAGTACTTC. Its protein product is CASSLPHTDPGRVPLYEQYF.

The rearrangement uses TRBV6-5 and TRBJ2-7; a weak D match, TRBD2 (5 bases). CDR1 MNHEY and CDR2 SVGAGI come from the germline V gene. The CDR3 has 15 amino acids. The V end was cut by 2 bases, the J end by 3 bases, with 14 bases between. CDR3 DNA: TGTGCCAGCAGTTACCTCCCCCTACGGGACTACGAGCAGTACTTC. This gives the protein CASSYLPLRDYEQYF.

The rearrangement links TRBV11-2 to TRBJ1-1, with D hard to call. From germline, CDR1 is SGHAT and CDR2 FQNNGV. V dropped 0 bases and J dropped 6 bases, with 17 bases sitting between them. This CDR3 has 16 residues. CDR3 in DNA: TGTGCCAGCAGCTTAGAAATGGCAGGCGGTGACTCTGAAGCTTTCTTT. It codes for CASSLEMAGGDSEAFF.

This clone was observed once. The gene calls are TRBV19 and TRBJ2-2; D gene uncertain. V lost 0 bases and J 2 bases, leaving 10 bases between the germline ends. The CDR3 spans 16 residues. Germline CDR1 reads LNHDA; CDR2 reads SQIVND (reference sequence). The CDR3 region has the DNA TGTGCCAGTAGTATAGAGCAGAGTCTAAACACCGGGGAGCTGTTTTTT. It is translated as CASSIEQSLNTGELFF. Complete variable domain (other parts from reference TRBV19 and TRBJ2-2): DGGITQSPKYLFRKEGQNVTLSCEQNLNHDAMYWYRQDPGQGLRLIYYSQIVNDFQKGDIAEGYSVSREKKESFPLTVTSAQKNPTAFYLCASSIEQSLNTGELFFGEGSRLTVL.

The sample holds one count of this clone. The rearrangement links TRBV9 to TRBJ2-3; D may be TRBD1 or TRBD2 (5 bases each). The germline V gene has CDR1 SGDLS and CDR2 YYNGEE. V was clipped by 7 bases and J by 4 bases, with 16 bases between them. The CDR3 is 14 residues long. CDR3 in amino acids: CASREGVGSDTQYF. DNA for the CDR3: TGTGCCAGCCGGGAAGGGGTCGGCTCAGATACGCAGTATTTT.

Regarding this clone: Other DNA sequences within the sample encode an identical CDR3. The rearrangement links TRBV7-9 to TRBJ2-7; D ambiguous. Germline CDR1 reads SEHNR; CDR2 reads FQNEAQ (reference sequence). The CDR3 is 11 amino acids. V lost 5 bases, J lost 5 bases, and 7 bases lay in between. The CDR3 sequence: CASSRADEQYF. In nucleotides, the CDR3 is TGTGCCAGCAGCCGAGCTGACGAGCAGTACTTC.

This sequence joins TRBV7-9 and TRBJ2-3; 7 bases are shared with TRBD1. Germline values: CDR1 SEHNR, CDR2 FQNEAQ (reference sequence). Germline trimming cut 3 bases from V and 0 bases from J; bases unmatched to any gene: 12. The CDR3 has 18 amino acids. In DNA, the CDR3 is TGTGCCAGCAGCTTTCCGGGACAGACCCGACCTAGCACAGATACGCAGTATTTT. Amino acids: CASSFPGQTRPSTDTQYF.

J is TRBJ1-2 and V is TRBV28, with 10 bases matching TRBD1. Germline V CDR1 and CDR2: MDHEN, SYDVKM. J lost 4 bases, V lost 2 bases, and 7 bases had no gene match. The CDR3 consists of 16 residues. This chain's CDR3 is CASSLIDRGRTYGYTF. For the CDR3, the DNA is TGTGCCAGCAGTTTAATCGACAGGGGGCGCACCTATGGCTACACCTTC.

The chain carries TRBV5-1 and TRBJ1-1; 7 positions agree with TRBD1. V shed 4 bases and J 0 bases; nucleotides not matched to a gene: 6. The CDR3 loop spans 15 amino acids. CDR1 and CDR2 (germline): SGHRS, YFSETQ. CDR3 protein: CASSHRGVMNTEAFF. The CDR3 region has the DNA TGCGCCAGCAGCCACAGGGGAGTGATGAACACTGAAGCTTTCTTT.

About this clone itself: Other nucleotide sequences from this sample produce the same CDR3. The rearrangement uses TRBV2 and TRBJ2-7; perhaps TRBD2 as D (6 bases). The germline CDR1 and CDR2 sequences are SNHLY and FYNNEI. V was shortened by 7 bases and J by 6 bases, with 10 bases between the two germline ends. The CDR3 extends over 11 amino acids. The CDR3 DNA sequence: TGTGCCAGCATTGGGGGGTCCGAGCAGTACTTC. Its translation is CASIGGSEQYF.

The chain employs TRBV29-1 and TRBJ1-2; D gene unclear. CDR3 size: 12 residues. V dropped 5 bases and J dropped 3 bases, with 10 bases sitting between them. The germline gives CDR1 SQVTM, CDR2 ANQGSEA. The CDR3 is CSVNTRDYGYTF. CDR3 nucleotides: TGCAGCGTTAACACGCGGGACTATGGCTACACCTTC.

V gene TRBV7-2 combines with J gene TRBJ2-5; no firm D call. The germline V gene encodes CDR1 SGHTA and CDR2 FQGNSA. V was clipped by 4 bases and J by 5 bases, with 14 bases between them. The length of the CDR3 is 14 residues. The CDR3 protein is CASSWAPGRETQYF. CDR3 sequence (DNA): TGTGCCAGCAGCTGGGCTCCAGGCAGGGAGACCCAGTACTTC.

Here the CDR3 DNA reads TGTGCCAGTAGTCCCCGAGACTCATCCTACGAGCAGTACTTC. It translates to CASSPRDSSYEQYF. The chain recombines TRBV19 with TRBJ2-7; D uncertain. Germline values: CDR1 LNHDA, CDR2 SQIVND (reference sequence). V was trimmed by 5 bases and J by 1 base, leaving 12 bases between them. CDR3 size: 14 residues.

Points on this clone: Other nucleotide sequences from this sample produce the same CDR3. The CDR3 protein is CASSFSPYNEQFF. As DNA, the CDR3 is TGTGCCAGCAGTTTCTCCCCCTACAATGAGCAGTTCTTC. The J gene is TRBJ2-1, the V gene TRBV27, with D hard to call. The CDR3 runs to 13 residues. The V end lost 3 bases, the J end lost 2 bases, and 5 bases lay between the germline ends. Per the germline V gene, CDR1 is MNHEY and CDR2 is SMNVEV (reference sequence).

The CDR3 reads CASSFDEEQFF. CDR3 bases: TGCGCCAGCAGTTTTGACGAGGAGCAGTTCTTC. V and J are TRBV10-2 and TRBJ2-1; no reliable D call. This CDR3 comprises 11 residues. CDR1 and CDR2 from the germline V gene are WSHSY and SAAADI. V gave up 5 bases and J gave up 10 bases, with 9 bases separating them.